These 29 T cell receptor beta chains came from one sample sequenced in a study of cytomegalovirus exposure and HLA in healthy donors. With 60 Vbeta and 13 Jbeta primers, the PCR was carried out. The table came from immunoSEQ multiplex PCR; TCRdb's copy has only in-frame clones and leaves some out. Of about 170,000 clones listed, approximately 80% are singletons. The sample consisted of PBMCs. The receptors shown here come from a woman aged 45-59 years in good health and CMV-seropositive.

The chain employs TRBV5-5 and TRBJ2-7, with 10 bases identical to TRBD1. Germline CDR1 and CDR2: SGHKS and YYEKEE (reference sequence). The CDR3 contains 14 residues. The V and J ends lost 4 bases and 2 bases, in that order; junction bases with no gene match: 3. CDR3 sequence reads: CASSSGQGAYEQYF. The CDR3 bases are TGTGCCAGCAGCAGCGGACAGGGGGCCTACGAGCAGTACTTC.

Note on this clone: One end of the junction is discordant with germline, which a read error may explain. The rearrangement links TRBV28 to TRBJ2-7; 8 nucleotides align to TRBD1. The CDR3 runs to 14 residues. Germline-derived CDR1 and CDR2 are MDHEN and SYDVKM. The CDR3 DNA reads TGTGCCAGCAGACTGACAGGGGTGGACTACAAGCAGTACTTC. Translating gives CASRLTGVDYKQYF.

This rearrangement joins TRBV19 to TRBJ1-5; weak D call: TRBD1 (6 bases). The V end was cut by 4 bases, the J end by 5 bases, with 18 bases between. The CDR3 is 16 residues long. The germline V gene encodes CDR1 LNHDA and CDR2 SQIVND (reference sequence). The CDR3 loop is CASSTPGGRRDQPQHF. The CDR3 DNA is TGTGCCAGTAGTACCCCGGGGGGGCGACGGGATCAGCCCCAGCATTTT.

This chain joins TRBV5-4 and TRBJ1-1, with TRBD1 identical over 8 bases. Looked up from germline, CDR1 is SGHNT and CDR2 is YYREEE (reference sequence). The CDR3 length is 14 residues. V was clipped by 4 bases and J by 1 base; unmatched bases: 3. The DNA for the CDR3 is TGTGCCAGCAGCGGGACAGGTCCGAACACTGAAGCTTTCTTT. This translates into CASSGTGPNTEAFF.

A remark on this clone: Mismatch with germline at one junction end may stem from a read error. The V call is TRBV7-7, the J call TRBJ2-3; 7 bases agree with TRBD2. CDR1 and CDR2 from the germline V gene are SSHAT and FNYEAQ (reference sequence). The length of the CDR3 is 12 residues. CDR3 sequence: CASSSSGATQYF. DNA of the CDR3: TGTGCTAGCAGTTCCAGCGGGGCTACGCAGTATTTT.

The chain employs TRBV4-1 and TRBJ2-5; 7 nucleotides line up with TRBD2. The CDR3 has 18 amino acids. After removal of 4 bases from V and 0 bases from J, the junction contained 14 bases not matched to a gene. In germline, CDR1 is MGHRA, CDR2 YSYEKL. The CDR3 sequence: CASSPRAGRAQYQETQYF. CDR3 nucleotide sequence: TGCGCCAGCAGCCCCAGGGCAGGGAGGGCCCAGTACCAAGAGACCCAGTACTTC.

The chain recombines TRBV7-2 with TRBJ2-1; a possible D gene is TRBD2 (5 bases). The CDR3 sequence is 13 residues long. Deletions cut 3 bases from V and 9 bases from J, with 12 bases between. Per the germline V gene, CDR1 is SGHTA and CDR2 is FQGNSA. In DNA, the CDR3 is TGTGCCAGCAGCTTTGGTCGTGGGAGTGAGCAGTTCTTC. This codes for CASSFGRGSEQFF.

CDR3 coding DNA: TGCGCCAGCGGATCACGGGCAGGGGGGCAAGAGCAGTACTTC. It specifies CASGSRAGGQEQYF. J is TRBJ2-7 and V is TRBV5-1; D may be TRBD1 (7 bases). The germline CDR1 and CDR2 sequences are SGHRS and YFSETQ. Trimming cost V 7 bases and J 7 bases, with 21 bases left between them. The CDR3 extends over 14 amino acids.

This chain uses TRBV7-2 with TRBJ2-2; TRBD1 aligns across 7 bases. CDR3 length equals 19 residues. In germline, CDR1 is SGHTA, CDR2 FQGNSA. Germline trimming cut 0 bases from V and 4 bases from J; bases unmatched to any gene: 14. The DNA for the CDR3 is TGTGCCAGCAGCTTAGCGCCCGGGACAGTGAATCGGCGCACCGGGGAGCTGTTTTTT. Its translation: CASSLAPGTVNRRTGELFF.

This chain uses TRBV5-1 with TRBJ2-1; 14 nucleotides agree with TRBD2. The ends lost 4 bases at V and 4 bases at J; junction bases unmatched: 4. Per germline, CDR1 SGHRS and CDR2 YFSETQ. CDR3 size: 16 residues. DNA of the CDR3: TGCGCCAGCAGCCCCGGGACTAGCGGGAGTTACAATGAGCAGTTCTTC. This gives the protein CASSPGTSGSYNEQFF.

V usage is TRBV30 and J usage is TRBJ1-2; D gene unclear. CDR3 length: 15 amino acids. Trimming removed 0 bases at V and 2 bases at J, with 13 bases between. Germline-derived CDR1 and CDR2 are GTSNPN and SVGIG (reference sequence). In DNA form, the CDR3 reads TGTGCCTGGAGTGTACACAGTACAGCCAACTATGGCTACACCTTC. Protein product: CAWSVHSTANYGYTF.

The chain uses TRBV6-6 and TRBJ1-2; no clear D. Germline V CDR1 and CDR2: MNHNY, SVGAGI (reference sequence). The CDR3 runs to 13 residues. The V end lost 3 bases, the J end lost 2 bases, and 7 bases lay between the germline ends. The CDR3 DNA reads TGTGCCAGCAGTTATCGGTTAAACTATGGCTACACCTTC. Translating it yields CASSYRLNYGYTF.

This clone has a single count. V gene TRBV28 combines with J gene TRBJ2-2; 7 positions match TRBD1. Trimming removed 11 bases from V and 1 base from J; junction bases left unmatched: 10. CDR1 is MDHEN and CDR2 is SYDVKM in the germline V gene. This CDR3 region has 15 residues. In DNA, the CDR3 is TGTGCCTCCAAGGGGGCCCCCGTGAACACCGGGGAGCTGTTTTTT. This sequence encodes CASKGAPVNTGELFF.

This chain connects TRBV5-4 to TRBJ2-7; TRBD2 matches 13 bases. The CDR3 consists of 16 residues. V lost 0 bases, J lost 3 bases, and 3 bases stayed unmatched. CDR1 SGHNT and CDR2 YYREEE come from the germline V gene (reference sequence). The CDR3, as DNA: TGTGCCAGCAGCTTGGGCGGACTAGCGGGGGACTACGAGCAGTACTTC. This sequence encodes CASSLGGLAGDYEQYF.

The chain is built from TRBV2 and TRBJ2-1; TRBD2 aligns across 8 bases. The ends lost 6 bases at V and 3 bases at J; junction bases unmatched: 10. The CDR3 has 16 residues. Germline lookup yields CDR1 SNHLY and CDR2 FYNNEI. The CDR3 sequence: CASRVGPGLVYNEQFF. The CDR3 coding sequence is TGTGCCAGCAGAGTGGGCCCGGGACTAGTCTACAATGAGCAGTTCTTC.

The J gene is TRBJ1-2, the V gene TRBV6-1; weak D call: TRBD1 (6 bases). The V gene lost 9 bases and the J gene lost 4 bases, with 12 bases spanning the gap. Per germline, CDR1 MNHNS and CDR2 SASEGT. This CDR3 has 12 residues. In DNA, the CDR3 is TGTGCCAGTTCGGGGGGGCCCTATGGCTACACCTTC. It specifies CASSGGPYGYTF.

V gene TRBV29-1 combines with J gene TRBJ2-3, with D possibly matching TRBD1 (5 bases). This CDR3 comprises 12 residues. Deletions cut 7 bases from V and 7 bases from J, with 15 bases between. CDR1 and CDR2 (germline): SQVTM, ANQGSEA. In DNA, the CDR3 is TGCAGCGGGGGCCCTAGGATGCATACGCAGTATTTT. This sequence encodes CSGGPRMHTQYF.

V and J are TRBV5-1 and TRBJ1-2, with D possibly matching TRBD1 (6 bases). The CDR3 covers 16 residues. Germline V lookup: CDR1 SGHRS, CDR2 YFSETQ. The V end lost 3 bases, the J end lost 4 bases, and 19 bases lay between the germline ends. CDR3 sequence (DNA): TGCGCCAGCAGCTGGACCCAAAACAGGGACATCTATGGCTACACCTTC. Protein sequence: CASSWTQNRDIYGYTF. Drawing the rest from reference TRBV5-1 and TRBJ1-2, the complete variable domain is KAGVTQTPRYLIKTRGQQVTLSCSPISGHRSVSWYQQTPGQGLQFLFEYFSETQRNKGNFPGRFSGRQFSNSRSEMNVSTLELGDSALYLCASSWTQNRDIYGYTFGSGTRLTVV.

In this sample, this clone turned up a few times. The chain is built from TRBV6-6 and TRBJ2-4; 8 bases align to TRBD1. The V segment lost 6 bases and the J segment 8 bases; nucleotides outside the gene matches: 9. The V gene's germline CDR1 is MNHNY and CDR2 SVGAGI (reference sequence). The CDR3 contains 14 residues. CDR3 in DNA: TGTGCCAGCAGGGAGACAGGGGCTGGGCACATTCAGTACTTC. It is translated as CASRETGAGHIQYF.

This clone has a single count. The rearrangement links TRBV5-1 to TRBJ2-7, with 8 bases matching TRBD1. The V and J ends lost 4 bases and 2 bases, in that order; junction bases with no gene match: 5. The CDR3 has 14 amino acids. The germline gives CDR1 SGHRS, CDR2 YFSETQ. The CDR3: CASSPGQEAYEQYF. CDR3 DNA: TGCGCCAGCAGCCCGGGACAGGAAGCCTACGAGCAGTACTTC.

The chain is built from TRBV5-4 and TRBJ1-5, with TRBD1 as a possible D gene (5 bases). CDR3 length equals 14 residues. The V and J ends lost 3 bases and 5 bases respectively, with 12 bases between them. Germline lookup yields CDR1 SGHNT and CDR2 YYREEE (reference sequence). CDR3 residues: CASSSQEKDQPQHF. As DNA, the CDR3 is TGTGCCAGCAGCTCACAGGAAAAGGATCAGCCCCAGCATTTT.

The chain combines TRBV9 with TRBJ2-2, with TRBD1 matching 7 bases. Germline lookup yields CDR1 SGDLS and CDR2 YYNGEE. The CDR3 has 16 amino acids. J lost 4 bases, V lost 0 bases, and 6 bases had no gene match. CDR3 in amino acids: CASSVGGRTGTGELFF. CDR3 sequence (DNA): TGTGCCAGCAGCGTAGGGGGAAGGACAGGCACCGGGGAGCTGTTTTTT. Looking up the rest from reference TRBV9 and TRBJ2-2 gives the full variable domain: DSGVTQTPKHLITATGQRVTLRCSPRSGDLSVYWYQQSLDQGLQFLIQYYNGEERAKGNILERFSAQQFPDLHSELNLSSLELGDSALYFCASSVGGRTGTGELFFGEGSRLTVL.

V gene TRBV19 combines with J gene TRBJ1-4; tentatively, D is TRBD1 (6 bases). CDR1 and CDR2 from the germline V gene are LNHDA and SQIVND (reference sequence). The CDR3 covers 15 residues. Trimming cost V 7 bases and J 5 bases, with 17 bases left between them. The CDR3 DNA reads TGTGCCAGTAATATGTCCCCAGGGGTGAATGAAAAACTGTTTTTT. Translated: CASNMSPGVNEKLFF. The variable domain in full, with the rest retrieved from reference TRBV19 and TRBJ1-4, is DGGITQSPKYLFRKEGQNVTLSCEQNLNHDAMYWYRQDPGQGLRLIYYSQIVNDFQKGDIAEGYSVSREKKESFPLTVTSAQKNPTAFYLCASNMSPGVNEKLFFGSGTQLSVL.

V gene TRBV18 combines with J gene TRBJ1-5; D is unresolved. V was pared by 4 bases and J by 0 bases, with 10 bases between. Germline V gene lookup returns CDR1 KGHSH and CDR2 LQKENI. CDR3 size: 15 residues. The CDR3 here is CASSLNRDSNQPQHF. The CDR3 DNA is TGTGCCAGCTCACTAAACCGGGATAGCAATCAGCCCCAGCATTTT. Full variable domain (outside the CDR3, taken from reference TRBV18 and TRBJ1-5): NAGVMQNPRHLVRRRGQEARLRCSPMKGHSHVYWYRQLPEEGLKFMVYLQKENIIDESGMPKERFSAEFPKEGPSILRIQQVVRGDSAAYFCASSLNRDSNQPQHFGDGTRLSIL.

This chain uses TRBV6-5 with TRBJ1-1; possibly TRBD1 for D (5 bases). In germline, CDR1 is MNHEY, CDR2 SVGAGI. The CDR3 contains 12 residues. Trimming took off 0 bases at V and 10 bases at J, with 9 bases between the two ends. CDR3 DNA: TGTGCCAGCAGTTACTCAGCGGGGCGAGCTTTCTTT. Translated, it gives CASSYSAGRAFF.

The J gene is TRBJ1-4, the V gene TRBV20-1, with unresolved D. Trimming cost V 5 bases and J 4 bases, with 5 bases left between them. CDR1 is DFQATT, CDR2 SNEGSKA, per germline (reference sequence). The CDR3 contains 11 residues. The CDR3 sequence: CSARGNEKLFF. The CDR3 nucleotides read TGCAGTGCTCGGGGTAATGAAAAACTGTTTTTT.

V usage is TRBV6-5 and J usage is TRBJ1-2; D gene ambiguous. V was trimmed by 6 bases and J by 3 bases, leaving 17 bases between them. From germline, CDR1 is MNHEY and CDR2 SVGAGI. The CDR3 has 15 amino acids. CDR3 nucleotides: TGTGCCAGCAGGGAAAGCGGGTTTTTTCACTATGGCTACACCTTC. Protein sequence: CASRESGFFHYGYTF.

A few counts support this clone. The genes are TRBV7-2 and TRBJ2-5; a weak D match, TRBD2 (6 bases). This CDR3 spans 18 amino acids. Germline CDR1 and CDR2: SGHTA and FQGNSA. V lost 5 bases and J 2 bases, leaving 24 bases between the germline ends. The CDR3 DNA reads TGTGCCAGCAGCCCCCGCGGTGGATTGCGGGACTTACAAGAGACCCAGTACTTC. It encodes CASSPRGGLRDLQETQYF.

The rearrangement joins TRBV19 to TRBJ2-3; tentatively, D is TRBD2 (6 bases). The CDR3 contains 18 residues. Trimming stripped 4 bases from V and 0 bases from J, with 20 bases between. CDR1 and CDR2 from the germline V gene are LNHDA and SQIVND (reference sequence). The CDR3 loop is CASSTSSGTVISTDTQYF. The CDR3 DNA follows: TGTGCCAGTAGTACCTCCTCCGGGACTGTTATTAGCACAGATACGCAGTATTTT.